This TCR beta chain was retrieved from a study of CD8+CD57+ T cells in acquired aplastic anemia. Study as a whole: The study obtained an average of approximately 2.9 ug of DNA from sorted CD4+ and CD8+ cells.

This clonotype was counted many times. CDR3 length: 13 residues. The V end was cut by 0 bases, the J end by 5 bases, with 5 bases between. CDR1 is DFQATT and CDR2 is SNEGSKA in the germline V gene (reference sequence). TCR beta VDJ combinations and CDR3 sequences were profiled from genomic DNA. TCRdb analysed the reads with MiXCR anew, one entry per CDR3 protein. The table lists around 200,000 distinct CDR3 sequences, approximately 48% of them singletons. CD8+CD57+ cell expansion, shown by flow cytometry, had occurred in the patients selected for sequencing. Severe acquired aplastic anemia affected all patients.

The chain couples TRBV20-1 to TRBJ2-6; no definite D call. This receptor was obtained from a human donor with aplastic anemia. The sequenced sample was sorted CD4+, CD8+, or CD8+CD57+ T cells (not recorded which) from PBMCs. The CDR3 DNA is TGCAGTGCTAGAGAGAGATGGGCCAACGTCCTGACTTTC. This translates into CSARERWANVLTF.